This T cell receptor (beta chain) was sequenced for a study of blood T cell repertoires in COVID-19. Across the whole study: Samples taken during acute and convalescent COVID-19 were collected in the United States, Italy and Spain.

Repertoires were generated with immunoSEQ multiplex PCR, while TCRdb's copy carries only in-frame clones and drops some. This sample has 250,000 or so clones; 80% to 90% occur once, and the top ten carry 5% to 8%. The CDR3 runs 20 residues. Looked up from germline, CDR1 is SGHRS and CDR2 is YFSETQ. V trimming: 4 bases; J trimming: 0 bases; junction bases outside the gene matches: 21. This study enrolled people aged 18 to 89 from roughly 24 US geographic areas. Participants' reported clinical history set cohort assignment. Exposed participants came across a COVID-19 case within 2 weeks before study entry.

The J gene is TRBJ2-5, the V gene TRBV5-1, with 7 bases identical to TRBD2. Sequencing input: PBMCs or T cells enriched from blood (not recorded which). This receptor was obtained from a woman in her forties or fifties who had been exposed to COVID-19. DNA of the CDR3: TGCGCCAGCAGCCAGCTCCCCGGGATCGCGGGGGACCCGTACCAAGAGACCCAGTACTTC. Its translation is CASSQLPGIAGDPYQETQYF.